In its sample, the clone carrying this T cell receptor (beta chain) was seen many times. The antigen is unknown. The sample belongs to a study of T cell repertoires in cytomegalovirus infection. Study background: Selection of CMV epitopes for the study included recently identified HLA-C-restricted and well-studied HLA-B-restricted ones. Study-wide results and limits: CMV carriers with the relevant HLA were identified by cumulative public TCR beta family frequency.

Trimming took off 1 base at V and 4 bases at J, with 10 bases between the two ends. This CDR3 has 14 residues. The germline gives CDR1 SGHVS, CDR2 FQNEAQ. TCRdb called the reads again in MiXCR, with one record for every CDR3 protein. The sample lists 830,000 or so distinct CDR3 sequences; 30% to 35% were seen once. Sample: cultured CD8+ T cells from PBMCs, taken from culture after CMV antigen stimulation. The J gene is TRBJ1-2, the V gene TRBV7-8; perhaps TRBD1 as D (5 bases). This receptor was taken from a human donor in good health (CMV status not recorded). Some clones in this sample may be carry-over from other donors' samples. The CDR3 reads CASSLEDGTYGYTF. Here the CDR3 DNA reads TGTGCCAGCAGCTTAGAGGACGGGACCTATGGCTACACCTTC. The full variable domain, its missing parts supplied by reference TRBV7-8 and TRBJ1-2, is GAGVSQSPRYKVAKRGQDVALRCDPISGHVSLFWYQQALGQGPEFLTYFQNEAQLDKSGLPSDRFFAERPEGSVSTLKIQRTQQEDSAVYLCASSLEDGTYGYTFGSGTRLTVV.